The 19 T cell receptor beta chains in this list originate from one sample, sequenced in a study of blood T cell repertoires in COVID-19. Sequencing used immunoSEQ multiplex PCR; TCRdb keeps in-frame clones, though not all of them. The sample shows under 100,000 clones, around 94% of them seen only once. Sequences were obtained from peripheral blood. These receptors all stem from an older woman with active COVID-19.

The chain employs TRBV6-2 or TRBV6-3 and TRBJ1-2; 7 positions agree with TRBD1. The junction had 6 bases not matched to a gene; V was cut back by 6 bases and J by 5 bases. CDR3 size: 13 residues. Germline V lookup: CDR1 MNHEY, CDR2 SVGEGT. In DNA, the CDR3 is TGTGCCAGCAGCGACAGGGTTCAATATGGCTACACCTTC. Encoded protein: CASSDRVQYGYTF.

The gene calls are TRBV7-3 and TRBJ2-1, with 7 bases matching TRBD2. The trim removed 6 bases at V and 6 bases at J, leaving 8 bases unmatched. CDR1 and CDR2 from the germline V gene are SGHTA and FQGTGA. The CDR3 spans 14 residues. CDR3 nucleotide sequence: TGTGCCAGCAGGGGAGGGCCTCTTCTCAATGAGCAGTTCTTC. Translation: CASRGGPLLNEQFF.

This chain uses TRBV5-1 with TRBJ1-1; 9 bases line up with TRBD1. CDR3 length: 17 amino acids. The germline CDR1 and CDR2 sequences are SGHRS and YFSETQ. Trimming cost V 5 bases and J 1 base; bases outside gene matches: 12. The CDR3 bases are TGCGCCAGCAGACTTCAGGTCACAGGGGGCAGGAACACTGAAGCTTTCTTT. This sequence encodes CASRLQVTGGRNTEAFF.

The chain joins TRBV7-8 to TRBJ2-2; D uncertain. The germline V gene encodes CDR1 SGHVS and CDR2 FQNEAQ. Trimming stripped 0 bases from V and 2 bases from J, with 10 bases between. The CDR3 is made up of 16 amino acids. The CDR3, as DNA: TGTGCCAGCAGCTTAGCGCGGCAGCTAAACACCGGGGAGCTGTTTTTT. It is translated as CASSLARQLNTGELFF.

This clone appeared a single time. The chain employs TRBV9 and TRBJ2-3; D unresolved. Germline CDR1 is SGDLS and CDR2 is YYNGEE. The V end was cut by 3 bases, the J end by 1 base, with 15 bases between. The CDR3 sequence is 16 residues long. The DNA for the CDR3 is TGTGCCAGCAGCGCGGAGTGGAGCGAGCGCACAGATACGCAGTATTTT. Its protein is CASSAEWSERTDTQYF.

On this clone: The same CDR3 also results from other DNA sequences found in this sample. The CDR3 is CASSETGGEKLFF. The CDR3 coding sequence is TGTGCCAGCAGCGAGACAGGTGGTGAAAAACTGTTTTTT. The V call is TRBV7-9, the J call TRBJ1-4; tentatively, D is TRBD1 (6 bases). CDR1 and CDR2 from the germline V gene are SEHNR and FQNEAQ (reference sequence). The V and J ends lost 5 bases and 7 bases respectively, with 11 bases between them. This CDR3 is 13 amino acids long.

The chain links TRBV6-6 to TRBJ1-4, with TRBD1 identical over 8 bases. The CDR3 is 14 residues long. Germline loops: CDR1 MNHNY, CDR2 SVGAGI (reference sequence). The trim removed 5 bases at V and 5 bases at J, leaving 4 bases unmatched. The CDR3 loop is CASSTRTGNEKLFF. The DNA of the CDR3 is TGTGCCAGCAGTACCCGGACAGGGAATGAAAAACTGTTTTTT.

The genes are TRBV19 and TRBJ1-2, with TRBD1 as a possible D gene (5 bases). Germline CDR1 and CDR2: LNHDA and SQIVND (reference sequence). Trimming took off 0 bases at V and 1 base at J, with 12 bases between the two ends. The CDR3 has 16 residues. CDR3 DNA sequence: TGTGCCAGTAGTATAGACTGGGGCGAGAATAACTATGGCTACACCTTC. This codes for CASSIDWGENNYGYTF.

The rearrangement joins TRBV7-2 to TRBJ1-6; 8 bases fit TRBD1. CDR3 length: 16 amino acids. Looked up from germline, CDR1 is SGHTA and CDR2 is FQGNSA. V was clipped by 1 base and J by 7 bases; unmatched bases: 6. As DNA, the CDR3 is TGTGCCAGCAGCTTAGGCTGGACAGGGAGCAATTCACCCCTCCACTTT. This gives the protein CASSLGWTGSNSPLHF.

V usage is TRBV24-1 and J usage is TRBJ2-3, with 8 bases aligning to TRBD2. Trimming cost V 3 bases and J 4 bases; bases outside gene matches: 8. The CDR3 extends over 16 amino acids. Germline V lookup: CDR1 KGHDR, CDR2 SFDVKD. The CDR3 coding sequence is TGTGCCACCAGTGATCCCGGGAGGGCGAGTGCAGATACGCAGTATTTT. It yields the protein CATSDPGRASADTQYF.

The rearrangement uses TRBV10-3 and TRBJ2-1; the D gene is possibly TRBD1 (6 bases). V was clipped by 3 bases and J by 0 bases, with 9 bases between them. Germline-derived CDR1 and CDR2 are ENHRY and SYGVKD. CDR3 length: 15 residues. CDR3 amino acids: CAISEVQGSYNEQFF. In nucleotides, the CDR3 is TGTGCCATCAGTGAAGTACAGGGCTCCTACAATGAGCAGTTCTTC.

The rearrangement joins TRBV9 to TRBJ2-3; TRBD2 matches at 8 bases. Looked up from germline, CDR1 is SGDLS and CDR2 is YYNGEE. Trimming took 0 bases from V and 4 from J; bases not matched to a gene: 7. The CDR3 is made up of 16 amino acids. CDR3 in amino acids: CASSVGEREMADTQYF. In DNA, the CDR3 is TGTGCCAGCAGCGTAGGGGAGCGGGAGATGGCAGATACGCAGTATTTT. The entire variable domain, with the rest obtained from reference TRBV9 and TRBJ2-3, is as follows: DSGVTQTPKHLITATGQRVTLRCSPRSGDLSVYWYQQSLDQGLQFLIQYYNGEERAKGNILERFSAQQFPDLHSELNLSSLELGDSALYFCASSVGEREMADTQYFGPGTRLTVL.

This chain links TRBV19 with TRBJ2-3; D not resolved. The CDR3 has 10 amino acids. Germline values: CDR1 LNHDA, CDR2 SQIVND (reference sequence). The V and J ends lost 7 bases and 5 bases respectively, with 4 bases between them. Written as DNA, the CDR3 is TGTGCCAGTACCGGAGATACGCAGTATTTT. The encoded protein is CASTGDTQYF. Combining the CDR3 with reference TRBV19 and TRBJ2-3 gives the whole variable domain DGGITQSPKYLFRKEGQNVTLSCEQNLNHDAMYWYRQDPGQGLRLIYYSQIVNDFQKGDIAEGYSVSREKKESFPLTVTSAQKNPTAFYLCASTGDTQYFGPGTRLTVL.

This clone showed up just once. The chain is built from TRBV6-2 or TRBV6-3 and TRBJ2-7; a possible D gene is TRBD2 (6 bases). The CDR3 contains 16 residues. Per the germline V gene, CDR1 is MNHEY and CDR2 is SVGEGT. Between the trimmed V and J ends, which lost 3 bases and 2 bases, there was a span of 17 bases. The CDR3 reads CASSYKVRLGTYEQYF. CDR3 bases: TGTGCCAGCAGTTATAAGGTCAGACTAGGAACCTACGAGCAGTACTTC.

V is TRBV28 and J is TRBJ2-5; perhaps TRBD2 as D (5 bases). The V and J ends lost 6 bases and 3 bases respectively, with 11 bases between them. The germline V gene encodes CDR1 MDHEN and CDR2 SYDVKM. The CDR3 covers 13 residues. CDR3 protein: CASRMGAEETQYF. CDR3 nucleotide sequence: TGTGCCAGCAGGATGGGAGCCGAAGAGACCCAGTACTTC. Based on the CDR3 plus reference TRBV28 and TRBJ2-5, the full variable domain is DVKVTQSSRYLVKRTGEKVFLECVQDMDHENMFWYRQDPGLGLRLIYFSYDVKMKEKGDIPEGYSVSREKKERFSLILESASTNQTSMYLCASRMGAEETQYFGPGTRLLVL.

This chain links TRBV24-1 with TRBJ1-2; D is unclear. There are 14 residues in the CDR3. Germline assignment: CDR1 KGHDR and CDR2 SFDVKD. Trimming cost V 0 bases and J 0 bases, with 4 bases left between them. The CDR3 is CATSDLTANYGYTF. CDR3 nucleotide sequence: TGTGCCACCAGTGATTTGACGGCTAACTATGGCTACACCTTC.

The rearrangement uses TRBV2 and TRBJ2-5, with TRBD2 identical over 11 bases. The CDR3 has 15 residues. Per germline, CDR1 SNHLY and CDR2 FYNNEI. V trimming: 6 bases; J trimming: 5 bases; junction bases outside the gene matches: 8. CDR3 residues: CASRAFSGGVETQYF. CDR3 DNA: TGTGCCAGCAGGGCTTTTAGCGGGGGGGTGGAGACCCAGTACTTC.

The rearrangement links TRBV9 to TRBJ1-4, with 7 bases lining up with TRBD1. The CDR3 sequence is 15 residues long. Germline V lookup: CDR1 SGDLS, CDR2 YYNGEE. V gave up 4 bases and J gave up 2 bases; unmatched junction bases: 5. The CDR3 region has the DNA TGTGCCAGCAGCCCTTCAGGGGGGACTAATGAAAAACTGTTTTTT. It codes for CASSPSGGTNEKLFF.

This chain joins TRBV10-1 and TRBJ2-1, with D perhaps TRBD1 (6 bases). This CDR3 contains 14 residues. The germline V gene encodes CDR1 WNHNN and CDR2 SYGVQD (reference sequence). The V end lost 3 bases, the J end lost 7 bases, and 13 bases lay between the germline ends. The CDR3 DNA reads TGCGCCAGCAGTGAACAGGGCGTCTGGAATGAGCAGTTCTTC. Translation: CASSEQGVWNEQFF.